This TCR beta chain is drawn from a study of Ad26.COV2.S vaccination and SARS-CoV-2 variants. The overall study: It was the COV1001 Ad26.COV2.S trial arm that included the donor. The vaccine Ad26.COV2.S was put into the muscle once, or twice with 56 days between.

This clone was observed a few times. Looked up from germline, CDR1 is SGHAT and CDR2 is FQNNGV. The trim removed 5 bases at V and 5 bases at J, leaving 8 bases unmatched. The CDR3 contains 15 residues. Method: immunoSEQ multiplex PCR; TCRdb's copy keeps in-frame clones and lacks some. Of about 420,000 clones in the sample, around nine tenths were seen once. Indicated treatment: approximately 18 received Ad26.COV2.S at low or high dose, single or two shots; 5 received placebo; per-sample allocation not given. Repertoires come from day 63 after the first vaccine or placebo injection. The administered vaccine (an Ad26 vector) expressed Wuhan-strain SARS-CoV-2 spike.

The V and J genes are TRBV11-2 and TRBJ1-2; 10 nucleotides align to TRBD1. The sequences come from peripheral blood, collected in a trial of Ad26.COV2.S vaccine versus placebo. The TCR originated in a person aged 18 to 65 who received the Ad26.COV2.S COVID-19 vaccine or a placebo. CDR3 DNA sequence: TGTGCCAGCAGCCTACGACAGGGGGCTCGGTATGGCTACACCTTC. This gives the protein CASSLRQGARYGYTF.